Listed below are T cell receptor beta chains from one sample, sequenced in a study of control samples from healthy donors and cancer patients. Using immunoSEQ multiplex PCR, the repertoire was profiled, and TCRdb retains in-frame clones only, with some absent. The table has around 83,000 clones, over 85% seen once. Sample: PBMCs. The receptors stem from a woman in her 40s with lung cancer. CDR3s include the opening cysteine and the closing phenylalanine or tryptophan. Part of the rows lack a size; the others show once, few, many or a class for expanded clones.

CASSLTPRGSYEQYF | TRBJ2-7 | NA | TRBV5-6
CATSRDRGRVTEAFF | TRBJ1-1 | NA | TRBV15
CASSSLPIRDIGRRSNQPQHF | TRBJ1-5 | NA | TRBV19
CATSDSSDRRKTQYF | TRBJ2-5 | NA | TRBV24-1
CASSLGHFQNYGYTF | TRBJ1-2 | NA | TRBV7-9
CASSPRDPTENYGYTF | TRBJ1-2 | NA | TRBV11-2
CASSRYQSHYGYTF | TRBJ1-2 | NA | TRBV6-5
CASSWTTGPSGELFF | TRBJ2-2 | NA | TRBV7-9
CAWSEDIGMGQPQHF | TRBJ1-5 | NA | TRBV30
CASSMGGMGQETQYF | TRBJ2-5 | NA | TRBV19
CASSQDPGFTNEQYF | TRBJ2-7 | once | TRBV3-1/TRBV3-2
CASSPGRTGINQPQHF | TRBJ1-5 | NA | TRBV28
CASSMTGLGENIQYF | TRBJ2-4 | NA | TRBV5-1
CASSDGRGNQPQHF | TRBJ1-5 | few | TRBV2
CAITSTGGLGTEAFF | TRBJ1-1 | NA | TRBV10-3
CASSFGQGYTEAFF | TRBJ1-1 | NA | TRBV27
CASSLDETGVLGYTF | TRBJ1-2 | once | TRBV6-6
CASSLSGSFYGYTF | TRBJ1-2 | NA | TRBV27
CASRRLGNSNQPQHF | TRBJ1-5 | NA | TRBV6-5
CASSLGDGLGRTDTQYF | TRBJ2-3 | NA | TRBV5-6
CASMGTANTGELFF | TRBJ2-2 | NA | TRBV19
CASSQGQGARGYTF | TRBJ1-2 | NA | TRBV4-1
CASSLSSSYEQYF | TRBJ2-7 | NA | TRBV28
CASGGQMSSYEQYF | TRBJ2-7 | NA | TRBV12-5
CASSLGQVQAGELFF | TRBJ2-2 | NA | TRBV5-5
CASSPGLSGNTIYF | TRBJ1-3 | NA | TRBV6-5
CAWNTNTEAFF | TRBJ1-1 | NA | TRBV30
CASSRRAGAAQYF | TRBJ2-5 | NA | TRBV11-2
CASSQALTYEQYF | TRBJ2-7 | once | TRBV14
CATKQGAGNTIYF | TRBJ1-3 | NA | TRBV12-3/TRBV12-4
CASSYAWPPYAETQYF | TRBJ2-5 | NA | TRBV6-5
CASSLEQGPKFF | TRBJ2-1 | once | TRBV5-1
CASSPPTGTNEKLFF | TRBJ1-4 | NA | TRBV18
CASRLAGGRDTQYF | TRBJ2-3 | NA | TRBV27
CASAELGSPGNTIYF | TRBJ1-3 | NA | TRBV19